Below, 7 T cell receptor beta chains from the same sample are listed, as sequenced in a study of blood T cell repertoires in COVID-19. Measured with immunoSEQ multiplex PCR; TCRdb has only the in-frame clones, and not every one. The repertoire has under 80,000 clones, 70% to 90% of them found once; the top ten carry roughly 6.8%. Material for sequencing was peripheral blood. The source of these receptors is a woman aged 80 or over with active COVID-19.

V is TRBV28 and J is TRBJ1-1, with D possibly TRBD1 on 5 matching bases. The CDR3 has 17 amino acids. Trimming stripped 1 base from V and 1 base from J, with 16 bases between. Germline V CDR1 and CDR2: MDHEN, SYDVKM. This CDR3 is CASSLSAGYVWNTEAFF. As DNA, the CDR3 is TGTGCCAGCAGTTTATCCGCAGGGTACGTTTGGAACACTGAAGCTTTCTTT.

The chain recombines TRBV5-1 with TRBJ2-5, with D unresolved. The CDR3 has 15 amino acids. Germline CDR1 and CDR2: SGHRS and YFSETQ. V gave up 0 bases and J gave up 1 base, with 10 bases separating them. In DNA, the CDR3 is TGCGCCAGCAGCTTGGAGCGACTGGGCCAAGAGACCCAGTACTTC. This gives the protein CASSLERLGQETQYF.

The gene calls are TRBV10-2 and TRBJ1-5; possible D gene TRBD1, 5 bases. The CDR3 length is 14 residues. The V end lost 0 bases, the J end lost 4 bases, and 7 bases lay between the germline ends. Germline V CDR1 and CDR2: WSHSY, SAAADI. CDR3 nucleotide sequence: TGCGCCAGCAGTGAGTCAGGGGCAAATCAGCCCCAGCATTTT. Protein: CASSESGANQPQHF.

The chain carries TRBV3-1 (or the pseudogene TRBV3-2) and TRBJ2-1; 8 bases agree with TRBD1. CDR1 is LGHDT, CDR2 YNNKEL, per germline (reference sequence). This CDR3 region has 15 residues. With V trimmed by 4 bases and J by 3 bases, 5 bases remained unmatched. The CDR3 region is CASSPGQGNYNEQFF. In nucleotides, the CDR3 is TGTGCCAGCAGCCCTGGACAGGGTAACTACAATGAGCAGTTCTTC.

The gene calls are TRBV12-5 and TRBJ2-5, with 8 nucleotides matching TRBD2. After removal of 4 bases from V and 5 bases from J, the junction contained 3 bases not matched to a gene. This CDR3 region has 13 residues. Germline V gives CDR1 LGHNT, CDR2 FRNRAP. The CDR3 sequence: CASGSSGSETQYF. In DNA form, the CDR3 reads TGTGCTAGTGGTTCCAGCGGGAGTGAGACCCAGTACTTC. The full variable domain, completed using reference TRBV12-5 and TRBJ2-5, is DARVTQTPRHKVTEMGQEVTMRCQPILGHNTVFWYRQTMMQGLELLAYFRNRAPLDDSGMPKDRFSAEMPDATLATLKIQPSEPRDSAVYFCASGSSGSETQYFGPGTRLLVL.

The chain employs TRBV6-6 and TRBJ1-2; the match to TRBD1 covers 7 bases. CDR3 size: 13 residues. CDR1 is MNHNY, CDR2 SVGAGI, per germline (reference sequence). The V gene end was trimmed by 6 bases and the J gene end by 2 bases; junction bases not matched to a gene: 3. The CDR3 is CASREGQNYGYTF. The CDR3 DNA reads TGTGCCAGCAGGGAGGGACAGAACTATGGCTACACCTTC.

The rearrangement joins TRBV28 to TRBJ2-7; 7 nucleotides match TRBD2. CDR3 length: 14 amino acids. Unmatched junction bases numbered 8, after V lost 6 bases and J lost 3 bases. CDR1 and CDR2 (germline): MDHEN, SYDVKM. CDR3 in amino acids: CASSVLASLYEQYF. The CDR3 coding sequence is TGTGCCAGCAGCGTACTAGCGTCCCTCTACGAGCAGTACTTC. Drawing the rest from reference TRBV28 and TRBJ2-7, the complete variable domain is DVKVTQSSRYLVKRTGEKVFLECVQDMDHENMFWYRQDPGLGLRLIYFSYDVKMKEKGDIPEGYSVSREKKERFSLILESASTNQTSMYLCASSVLASLYEQYFGPGTRLTVT.